This T cell receptor beta chain came from a study of blood T cell repertoires in COVID-19. The data were produced by immunoSEQ multiplex PCR, yet TCRdb's version contains in-frame clones alone and is incomplete. The sample gives under 250,000 clones, roughly 87% of which show up once; just over 2.5% is in the top ten. Between the trimmed V and J ends, which lost 3 bases and 1 base, there was a span of 12 bases. Looked up from germline, CDR1 is SGHTA and CDR2 is FQGNSA. This CDR3 has 15 residues. The chain has TRBV7-2 and TRBJ1-1, with D perhaps TRBD1 (5 bases). Specimen: PBMCs or T cells enriched from blood (not recorded which). This receptor was taken from a woman aged 30 to 39 with acute COVID-19. In DNA, the CDR3 is TGTGCCAGCAGCTTCGTCGGGGGGGAGAACACTGAAGCTTTCTTT. This sequence encodes CASSFVGGENTEAFF.